This T cell receptor beta chain was sequenced for a study of T cell repertoires in aging, cancer and after chemotherapy. Study at large: Healthy donor repertoires were recorded over several months to years and showed clear clonal overlap. The full dataset contained several million TCR reads. Study-wide findings and caveats: In cancer patients, declining TCR diversity with age involved lost richness and lost evenness. Untreated cancer patients had significantly lower blood TCR diversity than age-matched healthy donors.

A mixed TRB-A/B primer pool amplified rearranged TRB by multiplex touch-down PCR. TCRdb reprocessed the multiplex PCR reads via MiXCR and lists one record per CDR3 protein. The sample holds over 8,500 distinct CDR3 sequences, around 22% seen once. The template was genomic DNA from peripheral blood, not RNA. V lost 5 bases and J lost 2, with 10 bases in between. The CDR3 consists of 14 residues. The V gene's germline CDR1 is LNHDA and CDR2 SQIVND (reference sequence). This clonotype rates as medium-sized. Its antigen is currently unknown. Specimen: blood. The rearrangement links TRBV19 to TRBJ1-5, with D perhaps matching TRBD1 (5 bases). The receptor's source is a human donor in good health. The CDR3 bases are TGTGCCAGTAGTCCCCAGGGTCGCAATCAGCCCCAGCATTTT. This codes for CASSPQGRNQPQHF. Together with reference TRBV19 and TRBJ1-5, the CDR3 gives the full variable domain: DGGITQSPKYLFRKEGQNVTLSCEQNLNHDAMYWYRQDPGQGLRLIYYSQIVNDFQKGDIAEGYSVSREKKESFPLTVTSAQKNPTAFYLCASSPQGRNQPQHFGDGTRLSIL.